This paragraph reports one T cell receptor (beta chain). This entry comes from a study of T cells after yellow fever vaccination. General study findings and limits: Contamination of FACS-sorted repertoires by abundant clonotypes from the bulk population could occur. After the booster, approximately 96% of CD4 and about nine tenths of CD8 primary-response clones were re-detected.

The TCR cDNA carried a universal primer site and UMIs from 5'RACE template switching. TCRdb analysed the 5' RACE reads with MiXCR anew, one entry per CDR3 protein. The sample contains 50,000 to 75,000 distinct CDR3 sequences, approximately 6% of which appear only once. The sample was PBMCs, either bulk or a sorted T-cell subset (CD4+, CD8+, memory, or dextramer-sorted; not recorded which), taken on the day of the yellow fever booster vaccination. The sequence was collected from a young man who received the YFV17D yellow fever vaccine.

CDR3 residues: CASSQEGEQFF. The CDR3 DNA reads as TGTGCCAGCAGCCAAGAGGGTGAGCAGTTCTTC. The chain joins TRBV3-1 to TRBJ2-1; D not certain. The V gene's germline CDR1 is LGHDT and CDR2 YNNKEL (reference sequence). Trimming took 0 bases from V and 9 from J, leaving 3 bases between them. This CDR3 contains 11 residues.